This entry lists 9 T cell receptor beta chains sequenced from one sample in a study of Ad26.COV2.S vaccination and SARS-CoV-2 variants. Sequenced by immunoSEQ multiplex PCR; TCRdb stores in-frame clones only, minus some. The sample holds roughly 330,000 clones, roughly 88% seen once. As for treatment: over 15 received Ad26.COV2.S at low or high dose, single or two shots; 5 received placebo; per-sample allocation not given. Each sample was drawn 63 days after the first injection (of vaccine or placebo). The sample here was peripheral blood, taken in a trial of Ad26.COV2.S vaccine versus placebo. Receptor source: a person between 18 and 60 years old who received the Ad26.COV2.S COVID-19 vaccine or a placebo.

V gene TRBV5-8 combines with J gene TRBJ1-2; weak D call: TRBD1 (6 bases). CDR1 SGHTS and CDR2 YDEGEE come from the germline V gene. The CDR3 consists of 14 residues. V gave up 7 bases and J gave up 6 bases, with 19 bases separating them. CDR3 amino acids: CASSGLQGLNGYTF. The CDR3 bases are TGTGCCAGCTCCGGACTACAGGGTTTGAATGGCTACACCTTC.

In this sample, this clone turned up a few times. The rearrangement links TRBV4-2 to TRBJ2-7, with TRBD1 matching over 7 bases. V shed 5 bases and J 3 bases; nucleotides not matched to a gene: 10. Per the germline V gene, CDR1 is LGHNA and CDR2 is YNFKEQ. The length of the CDR3 is 15 residues. Here the CDR3 reads CASSATQGTNYEQYF. The CDR3, as DNA: TGTGCCAGCAGCGCGACACAGGGGACAAACTACGAGCAGTACTTC.

This chain joins TRBV6-1 and TRBJ2-2, with no clear D. Trimming cost V 0 bases and J 3 bases, with 8 bases left between them. Germline CDR1 is MNHNS and CDR2 is SASEGT. The CDR3 covers 15 residues. CDR3 region: CASSEARQYTGELFF. The DNA for the CDR3 is TGTGCCAGCAGTGAAGCGAGGCAGTACACCGGGGAGCTGTTTTTT.

This chain links TRBV18 with TRBJ1-2; D unclear. The CDR3 has 15 amino acids. Germline assignment: CDR1 KGHSH and CDR2 LQKENI. Deletions cut 6 bases from V and 0 bases from J, with 14 bases between. The CDR3 DNA is TGTGCCAGCTCGGGGAGCTTAGCCTCTAACTATGGCTACACCTTC. Translating it yields CASSGSLASNYGYTF.

The chain carries TRBV13 and TRBJ2-7; D uncertain. There are 15 residues in the CDR3. CDR1 and CDR2 from the germline V gene are PRHDT and FYEKMQ (reference sequence). V shed 2 bases and J shed 2 bases, with 13 bases lying between them. The CDR3 sequence: CASSLSRAPPYEQYF. The CDR3 coding sequence is TGTGCCAGCAGCTTAAGTCGGGCCCCGCCCTACGAGCAGTACTTC.

The J gene is TRBJ2-6, the V gene TRBV7-2; D gene ambiguous. This CDR3 has 17 amino acids. Deletions cut 6 bases from V and 0 bases from J, with 15 bases between. Germline values: CDR1 SGHTA, CDR2 FQGNSA. The CDR3 sequence: CASREGLAYSGANVLTF. The CDR3 nucleotides read TGTGCCAGCAGGGAAGGGTTGGCTTACTCTGGGGCCAACGTCCTGACTTTC. The entire variable domain, with the rest obtained from reference TRBV7-2 and TRBJ2-6, is as follows: GAGVSQSPSNKVTEKGKDVELRCDPISGHTALYWYRQSLGQGLEFLIYFQGNSAPDKSGLPSDRFSAERTGGSVSTLTIQRTQQEDSAVYLCASREGLAYSGANVLTFGAGSRLTVL.

On this clone: A read error may account for a junction end that differs from germline. The V and J genes are TRBV14 and TRBJ1-6; D perhaps matches TRBD1 (5 bases). The CDR3 totals 16 residues. Germline V gene data show CDR1 as SGHDN and CDR2 as FVKESK. The DNA for the CDR3 is TGTGCCAGCAGCCAAAGCAGGGAGTCCTCTAATTCACCCCTCCACTTT. Its translation is CASSQSRESSNSPLHF.

The rearrangement links TRBV12-3 or TRBV12-4 to TRBJ1-5; D is uncertain. V was shortened by 3 bases and J by 9 bases, with 9 bases between the two germline ends. The CDR3 runs 12 residues. The CDR3 DNA follows: TGTGCCAGCAGTTTCTCGGAACGGCCCCAGCATTTT. It yields the protein CASSFSERPQHF.

The sample holds a few counts of this clone. The V call is TRBV6-5, the J call TRBJ1-2; 8 bases agree with TRBD1. The CDR3 is 14 amino acids. CDR1 and CDR2 from the germline V gene are MNHEY and SVGAGI. The V gene end was trimmed by 6 bases and the J gene end by 5 bases; junction bases not matched to a gene: 8. This chain's CDR3 is CASSGQGLVYGYTF. The CDR3 region has the DNA TGTGCCAGCAGCGGACAGGGTCTTGTTTATGGCTACACCTTC.